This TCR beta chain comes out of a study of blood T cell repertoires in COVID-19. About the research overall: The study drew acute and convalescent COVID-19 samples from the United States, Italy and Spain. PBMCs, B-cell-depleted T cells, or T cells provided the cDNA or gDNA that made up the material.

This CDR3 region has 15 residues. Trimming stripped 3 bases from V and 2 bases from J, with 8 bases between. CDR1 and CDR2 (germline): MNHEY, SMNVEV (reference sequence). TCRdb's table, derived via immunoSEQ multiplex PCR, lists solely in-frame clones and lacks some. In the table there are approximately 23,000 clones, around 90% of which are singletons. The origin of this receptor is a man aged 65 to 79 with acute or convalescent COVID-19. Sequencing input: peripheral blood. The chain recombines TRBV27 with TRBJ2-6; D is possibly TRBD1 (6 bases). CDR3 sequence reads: CASSFQGTGANVLTF. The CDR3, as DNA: TGTGCCAGCAGTTTTCAGGGGACTGGGGCCAACGTCCTGACTTTC.